The clone carrying this T cell receptor beta chain was seen more than once but under ten times. Its target is not known. The donors (healthy individuals) were bone marrow donors. This specimen belongs to a study of cytomegalovirus exposure and HLA in healthy donors. The study, taken as a whole, reports: When analyzed later, a missense DCLRE1C variant was found to be linked to TCR beta V- and J-gene trimming.

The PCR had 60 Vbeta and 13 Jbeta primers. Generated by immunoSEQ multiplex PCR, the TCRdb table keeps only in-frame clones and is missing some. Of 95,000 to 150,000 clones in the sample, roughly 15% were seen once. This CDR3 contains 11 residues. The ends were cut back, 5 bases at V and 11 bases at J, with 10 bases in the middle. Per the germline V gene, CDR1 is DFQATT and CDR2 is SNEGSKA (reference sequence). The sequence came from a female donor in good health and CMV-seropositive. Material: PBMCs. This rearrangement joins TRBV20-1 to TRBJ1-6, with D possibly TRBD1 on 5 matching bases. The CDR3 protein is CSAADKAPLHF. In DNA, the CDR3 is TGCAGTGCTGCGGACAAGGCACCCCTCCACTTT.